Shown below are 21 T cell receptor beta chains from a single sample sequenced in a study of blood T cells in healthy people across ages. A J-beta primer mix and a sample-barcoded 5' primer were used in a second PCR of roughly 6 to 11 cycles. TCRdb used MiXCR to reprocess the 5' RACE reads, holding one entry per CDR3 protein. The table has approximately 780,000 distinct CDR3 sequences, about a quarter seen once; the top ten hold 3%. These same data were also listed under a study on T cells of mothers and their children.

Sequencing was carried out using blood. All receptors come from a boy aged 5-17 years in good health.

V is TRBV13 and J is TRBJ2-1; TRBD1 or TRBD2 may be the D gene (5 bases each). Germline CDR1 reads PRHDT; CDR2 reads FYEKMQ (reference sequence). Trimming took off 0 bases at V and 6 bases at J, with 12 bases between the two ends. The CDR3 sequence is 15 residues long. CDR3 protein: CASSLGGQLGNEQFF. CDR3 bases: TGTGCCAGCAGCTTAGGAGGACAACTAGGCAATGAGCAGTTCTTC.

This clonotype turned up a few times. The gene calls are TRBV5-1 and TRBJ2-3; 12 bases fit TRBD2. Trimming at V came to 1 base and at J to 4 bases, leaving 1 base not matched to a gene. Germline V CDR1 and CDR2: SGHRS, YFSETQ. The CDR3 has 15 amino acids. In nucleotides, the CDR3 is TGCGCCAGCAGCTTGCCTAGCGGGGGGGCAGATACGCAGTATTTT. Protein sequence: CASSLPSGGADTQYF. Combining the CDR3 with reference TRBV5-1 and TRBJ2-3 gives the whole variable domain KAGVTQTPRYLIKTRGQQVTLSCSPISGHRSVSWYQQTPGQGLQFLFEYFSETQRNKGNFPGRFSGRQFSNSRSEMNVSTLELGDSALYLCASSLPSGGADTQYFGPGTRLTVL.

The J gene is TRBJ1-4, the V gene TRBV29-1; D possibly corresponds to TRBD1 (5 bases). This CDR3 is 13 amino acids long. The V gene's germline CDR1 is SQVTM and CDR2 ANQGSEA. Trimming pared 6 bases from V and 0 bases from J, leaving 8 bases between. The CDR3 bases are TGCAGCGTCAGGGAGTCAACTAATGAAAAACTGTTTTTT. This sequence encodes CSVRESTNEKLFF.

This clonotype was found a few times. CDR3 sequence reads: CASSPLENSNQPQHF. Written as DNA, the CDR3 is TGTGCCAGCAGTCCCCTGGAAAATAGCAATCAGCCCCAGCATTTT. The chain carries TRBV6-2 or TRBV6-3 and TRBJ1-5, with D hard to call. CDR3 length: 15 residues. V lost 5 bases, J lost 0 bases, and 11 bases lay in between. Per the germline V gene, CDR1 is MNHEY and CDR2 is SVGEGT.

This clonotype was seen a handful of times. The chain recombines TRBV5-1 with TRBJ2-1; D call uncertain. CDR3 length: 15 residues. Trimming stripped 3 bases from V and 4 bases from J, with 14 bases between. In germline, CDR1 is SGHRS, CDR2 YFSETQ. CDR3 loop: CASSSRTDNYNEQFF. CDR3 coding DNA: TGCGCCAGCAGCTCGAGGACGGATAATTACAATGAGCAGTTCTTC.

This clonotype has just a few counts. The rearrangement links TRBV20-1 to TRBJ1-1; D is undetermined. This CDR3 has 9 amino acids. The germline V gene encodes CDR1 DFQATT and CDR2 SNEGSKA (reference sequence). Trimming took 4 bases from V and 7 from J, leaving 4 bases between them. CDR3 residues: CSAKNEAFF. CDR3 nucleotides: TGCAGTGCTAAGAATGAAGCTTTCTTT.

This clonotype was seen more than once but under ten times. The genes are TRBV3-1 and TRBJ2-5, with 10 nucleotides matching TRBD2. The J call could be wrong; TRBJ2-1 is a better fit for the DNA end. The V gene's germline CDR1 is LGHDT and CDR2 YNNKEL (reference sequence). The CDR3 is 14 residues long. The CDR3: CASSQGTSGNEQFF. CDR3 nucleotide sequence: TGTGCCAGCAGCCAAGGGACTAGCGGCAATGAGCAGTTCTTC.

The V gene is TRBV6-1, the J gene TRBJ1-5; D gene uncertain. The germline V gene encodes CDR1 MNHNS and CDR2 SASEGT. This CDR3 contains 16 residues. V was trimmed by 6 bases and J by 2 bases, leaving 17 bases between them. CDR3 region: CASRPEIGWGNQPQHF. CDR3 sequence (DNA): TGTGCCAGCAGACCCGAGATAGGCTGGGGCAATCAGCCCCAGCATTTT.

As regards this clonotype: A read error may account for a junction end that differs from germline. This rearrangement joins TRBV6-5 to TRBJ2-3; D is ambiguous. In germline, CDR1 is MNHEY, CDR2 SVGAGI. This CDR3 is built from 12 residues. The CDR3 DNA sequence: TGTGCCAACAGTCGACCGGGCGATACGCAGTATTTT. Protein: CANSRPGDTQYF.

This chain links TRBV28 with TRBJ1-4, with D perhaps matching TRBD1 (5 bases). V lost 3 bases and J 8 bases, leaving 13 bases between the germline ends. The germline gives CDR1 MDHEN, CDR2 SYDVKM. The CDR3 length is 14 residues. For the CDR3, the DNA is TGTGCCAGCAGTTTGCCCGGGGGAAGCGAAAAACTGTTTTTT. This encodes CASSLPGGSEKLFF. The full variable domain, completed using reference TRBV28 and TRBJ1-4, is DVKVTQSSRYLVKRTGEKVFLECVQDMDHENMFWYRQDPGLGLRLIYFSYDVKMKEKGDIPEGYSVSREKKERFSLILESASTNQTSMYLCASSLPGGSEKLFFGSGTQLSVL.

This clonotype was detected a few times. The chain couples TRBV5-5 to TRBJ2-2; 9 bases match TRBD1. CDR3 length: 15 amino acids. CDR1 is SGHKS, CDR2 YYEKEE, per germline (reference sequence). Losses at the gene ends were 4 bases for V and 6 bases for J; bases not matched to a gene: 7. CDR3: CASSLGTGWSGELFF. As DNA, the CDR3 is TGTGCCAGCAGCCTTGGGACAGGGTGGTCCGGGGAGCTGTTTTTT.

This clonotype was picked up a small number of times. CDR3 sequence reads: CASSSDRPYNEQFF. DNA of the CDR3: TGTGCCAGCAGCTCGGACAGACCTTACAATGAGCAGTTCTTC. The chain couples TRBV7-9 to TRBJ2-5, with D maybe TRBD1 (6 bases). The J call is uncertain, as TRBJ2-1 better fits the DNA end. This CDR3 has 14 amino acids. Germline V lookup: CDR1 SEHNR, CDR2 FQNEAQ (reference sequence).

In its sample, this clonotype was seen a few times. The V call is TRBV30, the J call TRBJ2-1; D may be TRBD1 (6 bases). CDR1 and CDR2 from the germline V gene are GTSNPN and SVGIG (reference sequence). This CDR3 region has 12 residues. The CDR3 DNA reads TGTGGAGGGCAGGGGCCCTACAATGAGCAGTTCTTC. This translates into CGGQGPYNEQFF.

The chain couples TRBV5-5 to TRBJ2-5; no definite D call. The J call may be faulty, since TRBJ2-1 better matches the DNA end. Germline V CDR1 and CDR2: SGHKS, YYEKEE (reference sequence). The CDR3 runs 13 residues. CDR3 amino acids: CASSTPDYNEQFF. DNA of the CDR3: TGTGCCAGCAGCACCCCGGATTACAATGAGCAGTTCTTC.

This clonotype was recorded a few times. This chain joins TRBV2 and TRBJ2-3; TRBD2 matches at 8 bases. This CDR3 is built from 15 residues. J lost 3 bases, V lost 11 bases, and 13 bases had no gene match. Germline V gene sequence: CDR1 SNHLY, CDR2 FYNNEI. This chain's CDR3 is CAPLPAGGKTDTQYF. CDR3 nucleotide sequence: TGTGCCCCCTTACCTGCGGGGGGCAAGACAGATACGCAGTATTTT.

In this sample, this clonotype turned up a few times. The V gene is TRBV7-6, the J gene TRBJ2-4, with 11 bases that match TRBD2. Germline assignment: CDR1 SGHVS and CDR2 FNYEAQ. The J segment lost 5 bases and the V segment lost 5 bases, leaving 11 bases of the junction unmatched. The CDR3 length is 17 residues. The DNA of the CDR3 is TGTGCCAGCAGCCCAGAACTAGCGGGGGTGGGGGAAAACATTCAGTACTTC. Amino acids: CASSPELAGVGENIQYF.

V is TRBV27 and J is TRBJ1-4, with D perhaps matching TRBD1 (5 bases). V was cut by 6 bases and J by 6 bases, with 17 bases left in between. The CDR3 has 15 residues. Germline V gives CDR1 MNHEY, CDR2 SMNVEV (reference sequence). CDR3 region: CASSPRGGFHEKLFF. The DNA of the CDR3 is TGTGCCAGCAGCCCAAGGGGCGGGTTTCATGAAAAACTGTTTTTT. The whole variable domain, remainder taken from reference TRBV27 and TRBJ1-4, is EAQVTQNPRYLITVTGKKLTVTCSQNMNHEYMSWYRQDPGLGLRQIYYSMNVEVTDKGDVPEGYKVSRKEKRNFPLILESPSPNQTSLYFCASSPRGGFHEKLFFGSGTQLSVL.

V usage is TRBV25-1 and J usage is TRBJ1-1, with 9 nucleotides matching TRBD1. Trimming at V came to 6 bases and at J to 4 bases, leaving 12 bases not matched to a gene. The CDR3 spans 16 residues. Germline V gives CDR1 MGHDK, CDR2 SYGVNS. The CDR3 region is CASRVRTGGSSTEAFF. The CDR3 DNA reads TGTGCCAGCAGGGTCCGAACAGGGGGCAGCAGCACTGAAGCTTTCTTT.

This clonotype appeared a few times. The chain combines TRBV12-3 or TRBV12-4 with TRBJ2-5; D uncertain. The CDR3 runs 14 residues. The germline V and J ends were trimmed by 5 bases and 3 bases, with 13 bases remaining between them. CDR3 amino acids: CASSHRPDKETQYF. CDR3 nucleotides: TGTGCCAGCAGTCACCGCCCAGATAAAGAGACCCAGTACTTC.

This clonotype appeared many times. The rearrangement links TRBV29-1 to TRBJ1-1; D unresolved. The CDR3 covers 8 residues. Trimming shortened V by 5 bases and J by 8 bases, and 3 bases separated the two germline ends. Looked up from germline, CDR1 is SQVTM and CDR2 is ANQGSEA. CDR3 bases: TGCAGCGTTTCAGAAGCTTTCTTT. It codes for CSVSEAFF. Combining the CDR3 with reference TRBV29-1 and TRBJ1-1 gives the whole variable domain SAVISQKPSRDICQRGTSLTIQCQVDSQVTMMFWYRQQPGQSLTLIATANQGSEATYESGFVIDKFPISRPNLTFSTLTVSNMSPEDSSIYLCSVSEAFFGQGTRLTVV.

This chain uses TRBV4-2 with TRBJ2-7; D possibly uses TRBD1 or TRBD2 (5 bases each). CDR1 and CDR2 (germline): LGHNA, YNFKEQ. Between the trimmed V and J ends, which lost 0 bases and 3 bases, there was a span of 12 bases. This CDR3 contains 15 residues. The CDR3 is CASSQERGGGYEQYF. The CDR3, as DNA: TGTGCCAGCAGCCAAGAGAGAGGTGGGGGCTACGAGCAGTACTTC.